Listed below are T cell receptor beta chains from one sample, sequenced in a study of blood T cell repertoires in COVID-19. The assay was immunoSEQ multiplex PCR, and TCRdb's table has in-frame clones only and misses some. The sample lists fewer than 120,000 clones; approximately 90% were seen once. The sequencing sample was made of peripheral blood. These receptors all come from a woman aged 45-60 years with acute or convalescent COVID-19. The CDR3 runs from the conserved cysteine through the conserved F or W. A D gene is named only where the DNA matches it firmly. Only part of the rows carry a size: once, few, many, or a class if the clone is expanded.

v_gene	abundance	j_gene	d_gene	CDR3aa	CDR3nt
TRBV12-3/TRBV12-4	-	TRBJ1-3	-	CASSLHSGNTIYF	TGTGCCAGCAGTTTACACTCTGGAAACACCATATATTTT
TRBV28	-	TRBJ2-6	-	CASSLRGSGANVLTF	TGTGCCAGCTCCCTCAGGGGCTCTGGGGCCAACGTCCTGACTTTC
TRBV12-3/TRBV12-4	-	TRBJ2-1	-	CASSLQGYNEQFF	TGTGCCAGCAGTCTACAGGGATACAATGAGCAGTTCTTC
TRBV10-2	-	TRBJ1-1	-	CASSEYRERVNTEAFF	TGCGCCAGCAGTGAGTATCGGGAGCGCGTGAACACTGAAGCTTTCTTT
TRBV28	-	TRBJ1-2	-	CASRSDYGYTF	TGTGCCAGCAGGTCAGACTATGGCTACACCTTC
TRBV27	-	TRBJ2-7	TRBD2	CASSLKWGGLAYEQYF	TGTGCCAGCAGTTTAAAATGGGGGGGACTAGCCTACGAGCAGTACTTC
TRBV24-1	-	TRBJ2-1	TRBD2	CATSPNTLGGGKQFF	TGTGCCACCAGTCCCAACACCCTTGGGGGAGGGAAGCAGTTCTTC
TRBV28	-	TRBJ1-5	TRBD1	CASSSRRTGEQPQHF	TGTGCCAGCAGTTCCCGACGGACAGGGGAACAGCCCCAGCATTTT
TRBV7-2	-	TRBJ2-2	TRBD2	CASSSIPGLAGTGELFF	TGTGCCAGCAGCTCTATCCCGGGACTAGCGGGCACCGGGGAGCTGTTTTTT
TRBV24-1	-	TRBJ1-2	TRBD1	CATSVSDRGHGYTF	TGTGCCACCAGTGTCTCCGACAGGGGGCATGGCTACACCTTC
TRBV18	-	TRBJ1-2	TRBD1	CASSPDRGFGYTF	TGTGCCAGCTCACCGGACAGGGGATTTGGCTACACCTTC
TRBV9	-	TRBJ2-3	TRBD2	CASSVVLAGDVDTQYF	TGTGCCAGCAGCGTAGTACTAGCGGGAGACGTAGATACGCAGTATTTT
TRBV3-1/TRBV3-2	-	TRBJ1-2	-	CASSQGNPGLTKISNYGYTF	TGTGCCAGCAGCCAAGGAAACCCAGGACTGACGAAAATCTCTAACTATGGCTACACCTTC
TRBV19	-	TRBJ2-1	-	CASSIVGVSYNEQFF	TGTGCCAGTAGTATTGTGGGAGTCTCCTACAATGAGCAGTTCTTC
TRBV4-1	-	TRBJ2-3	-	CASSQHLRQTTDTQYF	TGCGCCAGCAGCCAACATCTCCGACAGACCACAGATACGCAGTATTTT
TRBV6-5	-	TRBJ1-1	-	CASSYSVEGTEAFF	TGTGCCAGCAGTTACTCGGTAGAGGGCACTGAAGCTTTCTTT
TRBV2	-	TRBJ1-2	TRBD1	CASRPGQGDYGYTF	TGTGCCAGCAGACCGGGACAGGGAGACTATGGCTACACCTTC
TRBV19	-	TRBJ2-7	TRBD1	CASSILGQGSGEQYF	TGTGCCAGTAGTATATTAGGACAGGGGAGTGGGGAGCAGTACTTC
TRBV7-9	-	TRBJ1-4	-	CASSRGQPNEKLFF	TGTGCCAGCAGCCGCGGACAGCCTAATGAAAAACTGTTTTTT
TRBV5-8	-	TRBJ2-1	TRBD1	CASSVSGQGLDEQFF	TGTGCCAGCAGCGTTTCCGGACAGGGGTTGGATGAGCAGTTCTTC
TRBV6-5	-	TRBJ2-3	TRBD1	CASRVGTGFPDTQYF	TGTGCCAGCAGGGTCGGGACAGGGTTTCCAGATACGCAGTATTTT
TRBV5-1	-	TRBJ2-1	-	CASSLMGASNEQFF	TGCGCCAGCAGCCTCATGGGGGCAAGCAATGAGCAGTTCTTC
TRBV24-1	once	TRBJ2-1	-	CATAKKGGGLNEQFF	TGTGCCACCGCGAAAAAAGGGGGTGGTTTGAATGAGCAGTTCTTC
TRBV20-1	few	TRBJ2-7	-	CSAGRGSEQYF	TGCAGTGCTGGAAGGGGGAGTGAGCAGTACTTC
TRBV9	-	TRBJ2-5	TRBD2	CASSVSSGRVQETQYF	TGTGCCAGCAGCGTCTCTAGCGGGAGGGTCCAAGAGACCCAGTACTTC
TRBV28	-	TRBJ1-5	-	CASSVQDQPQHF	TGTGCCAGCAGCGTCCAGGATCAGCCCCAGCATTTT
TRBV24-1	-	TRBJ2-1	TRBD2	CATSDLRASGYNEQFF	TGTGCCACCAGTGATTTACGGGCTAGCGGCTACAATGAGCAGTTCTTC
TRBV7-2	-	TRBJ2-1	TRBD1	CASRQGLPSYNEQFF	TGTGCCAGCAGACAGGGGTTACCTTCCTACAATGAGCAGTTCTTC
TRBV7-6	few	TRBJ1-1	TRBD1	CASSLDRDPNTEAFF	TGTGCCAGCAGCTTGGACAGGGACCCGAACACTGAAGCTTTCTTT
TRBV5-5	-	TRBJ2-6	TRBD2	CASSLSGAGANVLTF	TGTGCCAGCAGCTTAAGCGGGGCTGGGGCCAACGTCCTGACTTTC
TRBV6-1	-	TRBJ1-3	-	CASSEARVHSGNTIYF	TGTGCCAGCAGTGAAGCCCGGGTCCACTCTGGAAACACCATATATTTT
TRBV2	-	TRBJ1-5	-	CASSERGLGNQPQHF	TGTGCCAGCAGTGAACGGGGTCTAGGCAATCAGCCCCAGCATTTT
TRBV15	-	TRBJ2-2	-	CATSRAAGFNGELFF	TGTGCCACCAGCAGAGCGGCAGGGTTCAACGGGGAGCTGTTTTTT
TRBV7-9	-	TRBJ2-7	-	CASSLSGRDYEQYF	TGTGCCAGCAGCTTATCCGGGAGAGACTACGAGCAGTACTTC
TRBV13	-	TRBJ2-7	TRBD1	CASSGTGNYEQYF	TGTGCCAGCAGCGGGACAGGGAACTACGAGCAGTACTTC
TRBV2	-	TRBJ2-7	TRBD2	CASSAGTSGRLEYEQYF	TGTGCCAGCAGTGCCGGGACTAGCGGGAGACTCGAATACGAGCAGTACTTC